This is a list of T cell receptor beta chains from one sample in a study of long-term antiretroviral therapy in people with HIV. Generated by immunoSEQ multiplex PCR, the TCRdb table keeps only in-frame clones and is missing some. The sample has 20,000 to 25,000 clones, roughly 77% seen once. Sequencing was performed on unsorted PBMCs, taken 0.5 years after starting antiretroviral therapy. The source of these receptors is a middle-aged woman with HIV. CDR3s include the opening cysteine and the closing phenylalanine or tryptophan. A D gene is named only where the DNA matches it firmly. Clone size appears in some rows only: once, few, many, or a class for an expanded clone.

V gene	J gene	D gene	clone size	CDR3 protein	CDR3 DNA
TRBV19	TRBJ2-3	.	.	CASSPVTTTLGTDTQYF	TGTGCCAGTAGCCCAGTGACTACCACGCTAGGCACAGATACGCAGTATTTT
TRBV15	TRBJ2-7	TRBD1	.	CATSRDGTGAHEQYF	TGTGCCACCAGCAGAGATGGGACAGGGGCACACGAGCAGTACTTC
TRBV19	TRBJ2-6	.	.	CASSIVGISGANVLTF	TGTGCCAGTAGTATCGTGGGGATCTCTGGGGCCAACGTCCTGACTTTC
TRBV11-2	TRBJ2-5	.	.	CASSPRGYQETQYF	TGTGCCAGCAGCCCTCGGGGTTACCAAGAGACCCAGTACTTC
TRBV4-3	TRBJ1-2	.	.	CASSAHTGPYGYTF	TGCGCCAGCAGCGCTCATACAGGGCCATATGGCTACACCTTC
TRBV6-5	TRBJ2-1	.	.	CASKIRDTYNEQFF	TGTGCCAGCAAAATCAGGGATACCTACAATGAGCAGTTCTTC
TRBV7-9	TRBJ2-7	.	.	CASSSPGGYEQYF	TGTGCCAGCAGCTCACCAGGGGGGTACGAGCAGTACTTC
TRBV28	TRBJ1-2	TRBD1	.	CASISGQGGGYTF	TGTGCCAGCATCTCAGGACAGGGGGGTGGCTACACCTTC
TRBV2	TRBJ1-1	.	.	CASSEDRNTEAFF	TGTGCCAGCAGTGAGGACAGAAACACTGAAGCTTTCTTT
TRBV6-5	TRBJ2-1	TRBD2	.	CASSYSLTSGRNEQFF	TGTGCCAGCAGTTACTCGCTCACTAGCGGGCGTAATGAGCAGTTCTTC
TRBV6-1	TRBJ2-1	TRBD2	.	CASSEEAGGVYNEQFF	TGTGCCAGCAGTGAAGAGGCGGGGGGGGTTTACAATGAGCAGTTCTTC
TRBV5-1	TRBJ2-6	.	.	CASGQGGLSGANVLTF	TGCGCCAGCGGCCAGGGGGGACTCTCTGGGGCCAACGTCCTGACTTTC
TRBV6-5	TRBJ2-7	.	.	CASRDGYEQYF	TGTGCCAGCAGAGACGGGTACGAGCAGTACTTC
TRBV19	TRBJ1-2	TRBD1	few	CASSMSGQGPAPRGYTF	TGTGCCAGTAGTATGTCGGGACAGGGCCCGGCCCCGCGTGGCTACACCTTC
TRBV4-2	TRBJ2-3	TRBD2	.	CASSRGGSGGATDTQYF	TGTGCCAGCAGCCGTGGGGGAAGCGGGGGGGCTACAGATACGCAGTATTTT
TRBV6-5	TRBJ2-7	.	few	CASSYRGHFSYEQYF	TGTGCCAGCAGTTACAGGGGCCACTTCTCCTACGAGCAGTACTTC
TRBV7-9	TRBJ2-1	TRBD1	.	CASSTGTGAGFNEQFF	TGTGCCAGCAGCACTGGGACAGGGGCCGGGTTTAATGAGCAGTTCTTC
TRBV18	TRBJ2-2	.	.	CASTPYSPDIGELFF	TGTGCCAGCACTCCCTACTCCCCGGACATCGGGGAGCTGTTTTTT
TRBV4-1	TRBJ1-4	.	.	CASAPRALEKLFF	TGCGCCAGCGCACCCCGGGCCCTAGAAAAACTGTTTTTT
TRBV9	TRBJ2-5	.	.	CASSGGYQETQYF	TGTGCCAGCTCGGGTGGATACCAAGAGACCCAGTACTTC
TRBV2	TRBJ2-5	.	once	CASRTDQETQYF	TGTGCCAGCAGGACAGACCAAGAGACCCAGTACTTC
TRBV5-1	TRBJ2-5	.	.	CASSSQGSQETQYF	TGCGCCAGCAGCTCACAGGGTTCACAAGAGACCCAGTACTTC
TRBV28	TRBJ2-7	TRBD2	.	CASRAITGTSVLYEQYF	TGTGCCAGCAGAGCAATTACAGGGACTAGCGTACTTTACGAGCAGTACTTC
TRBV5-1	TRBJ2-1	TRBD1	.	CASTLDRGVDEQFF	TGCGCCAGCACTCTGGACAGGGGAGTTGATGAGCAGTTCTTC
TRBV2	TRBJ2-3	TRBD2	.	CASRDLSGGGGDTQYF	TGTGCCAGCAGGGACCTAAGCGGGGGGGGCGGGGATACGCAGTATTTT
TRBV5-4	TRBJ1-3	TRBD1	.	CASSSGQGGGNTIYF	TGTGCCAGCAGCTCCGGACAGGGAGGAGGAAACACCATATATTTT
TRBV7-9	TRBJ2-7	TRBD1	.	CASSLSRDRGIYEQYF	TGTGCCAGCAGCTTATCCCGGGACAGGGGAATTTACGAGCAGTACTTC
TRBV7-2	TRBJ2-3	.	few	CASSLGWDYQAISTDTQYF	TGTGCCAGCAGCTTAGGGTGGGATTACCAAGCCATTAGCACAGATACGCAGTATTTT
TRBV5-4	TRBJ2-2	TRBD2	.	CASSTSSGGLNTGELFF	TGTGCCAGCAGCACCTCTAGCGGGGGGCTAAACACCGGGGAGCTGTTTTTT
TRBV7-8	TRBJ1-1	.	.	CASSLGLSDNTEAFF	TGTGCCAGCAGCTTAGGGTTAAGCGATAACACTGAAGCTTTCTTT
TRBV11-3	TRBJ2-1	TRBD1	.	CASSFPGQGYNEQFF	TGTGCCAGCAGCTTTCCAGGACAGGGCTACAATGAGCAGTTCTTC
TRBV6-5	TRBJ1-1	.	few	CASSYSITGDTEAFF	TGTGCCAGCAGTTACTCGATAACGGGGGACACTGAAGCTTTCTTT
TRBV15	TRBJ1-4	.	.	CATSRGLNEKLFF	TGTGCCACCAGCAGAGGTTTAAATGAAAAACTGTTTTTT
TRBV19	TRBJ2-3	.	.	CASRNRALTDTQYF	TGTGCCAGTAGGAACAGGGCGTTGACAGATACGCAGTATTTT
TRBV5-6	TRBJ2-7	.	few	CASSLSDTTYEQYF	TGTGCCAGCAGCTTGTCCGACACGACCTACGAGCAGTACTTC
TRBV5-6	TRBJ2-3	TRBD2	once	CASSRGLAGPDTQYF	TGTGCCAGCAGCCGGGGACTAGCTGGGCCAGATACGCAGTATTTT
TRBV28	TRBJ1-2	.	.	CASSSPGENYGYTF	TGTGCCAGCAGCAGCCCAGGAGAGAACTATGGCTACACCTTC
TRBV2	TRBJ2-7	TRBD2	.	CASRPGGLRKYF	TGTGCCAGCAGGCCCGGGGGGTTGAGGAAGTACTTC
TRBV7-6	TRBJ2-1	.	few	CASSLGRAHEQFF	TGTGCCAGCAGCTTAGGAAGAGCCCATGAGCAGTTCTTC
TRBV5-4	TRBJ2-2	TRBD2	.	CASSPQGRGVGGELFF	TGTGCCAGCAGCCCTCAGGGGCGGGGGGTAGGCGGGGAGCTGTTTTTT
TRBV5-5	TRBJ1-6	.	few	CASSLFRLENSPLHF	TGTGCCAGCAGCTTGTTCAGGCTGGAGAATTCACCCCTCCACTTT
TRBV7-2	TRBJ2-7	.	.	CASSPGTVNYEQYF	TGTGCCAGCAGCCCGGGGACGGTGAACTACGAGCAGTACTTC
TRBV9	TRBJ2-5	.	.	CASSAEGGPGETQYF	TGTGCCAGCAGCGCCGAAGGGGGGCCGGGGGAGACCCAGTACTTC
TRBV23-1	TRBJ1-5	.	.	CASSHSPPKQGTDQPQHF	TGCGCCAGCAGTCACTCCCCCCCCAAACAGGGAACGGATCAGCCCCAGCATTTT
TRBV30	TRBJ2-4	.	.	CAWSSPGLTLAKNIQYF	TGTGCCTGGAGCTCACCCGGGTTAACATTAGCCAAAAACATTCAGTACTTC
TRBV7-9	TRBJ1-1	.	.	CASSLREDTEAFF	TGTGCCAGCAGCTTAAGGGAGGACACTGAAGCTTTCTTT
TRBV11-2	TRBJ2-1	TRBD2	few	CASSLLAGGPKVNEQFF	TGTGCCAGCAGCTTACTAGCGGGGGGGCCGAAGGTTAATGAGCAGTTCTTC
TRBV4-1	TRBJ2-7	TRBD1	.	CASSQKTGGSYEQYF	TGCGCCAGCAGCCAAAAGACAGGGGGCTCCTACGAGCAGTACTTC
TRBV5-6	TRBJ1-5	.	once	CASTRALSNQPQHF	TGTGCCAGCACGCGGGCACTTAGCAATCAGCCCCAGCATTTT
TRBV5-1	TRBJ2-6	.	.	CASSVGPGSGANVLTF	TGCGCCAGCAGCGTCGGACCGGGCTCTGGGGCCAACGTCCTGACTTTC
TRBV28	TRBJ2-1	.	.	CASSLEGGRGNEQFF	TGTGCCAGCAGTTTAGAGGGGGGACGGGGCAATGAGCAGTTCTTC
TRBV7-2	TRBJ2-2	TRBD2	.	CASSWASGTYTGELFF	TGTGCCAGCAGCTGGGCTAGCGGGACGTACACCGGGGAGCTGTTTTTT